The clone carrying this TCR beta chain was seen a handful of times. The antigen remains unidentified. Central memory, naive, regulatory and stem cell-like memory CD4+ cells were sorted by CD45RO/CCR7/CD25/CD127/CD95/CD27. This entry belongs to a study of beta chain features in type 1 diabetes. The authors reverse transcribed all of the isolated RNA, so sequencing captured expressed TCRB transcripts. The repertoire was sequenced with immunoSEQ multiplex PCR; TCRdb's copy has only in-frame clones and lacks some. Counted here are under 400,000 clones, roughly a fifth occurring once; the ten biggest clones make up 0.035% to 0.05%. Study results and limitations: Any HLA-type effect on TCRB rearrangement remained unresolved here. Sequencing of cDNA might inflate the share of cells that strongly express TCR.

The sequencing sample was made of naive CD4+ T cells from blood. The clonotype was recovered from a young woman in good health.

CDR3 in amino acids: CASSLVGSLSGNTIYF. CDR3 nucleotide sequence: TGTGCCAGCAGCTTGGTCGGTTCGCTCTCTGGAAACACCATATATTTT. The rearrangement joins TRBV7-2 to TRBJ1-3, with D uncertain. Trimming removed 3 bases from V and 0 bases from J, with 12 bases in between. CDR3 length: 16 amino acids. In germline, CDR1 is SGHTA, CDR2 FQGNSA.